This T cell receptor (beta chain) was found in a study of CD8 T cells in Susac syndrome. Reverse transcription of about 0.45 to 1 ug RNA used random hexamers. TCR beta CDR3 was amplified by immunoSEQ covering 54 Vbeta and 13 Jbeta. TCRdb fed the immunoSEQ multiplex PCR reads into MiXCR, producing one record per CDR3 protein. The sample holds more than 95,000 distinct CDR3 sequences; 90% to 95% are singletons and the top ten take over 0.065%. V lost 0 bases to trimming and J lost 1 base, with 8 bases between them. CDR3 length equals 14 residues. CDR1 is DFQATT, CDR2 SNEGSKA, per germline (reference sequence). Healthy donors constituted the controls, which were matched for age and sex. CD8+ and CD4+ T cells were negatively isolated; TEMRA cells were FACS-enriched.

The sequenced sample consisted of CD4+ T cells from PBMCs. The genes are TRBV20-1 and TRBJ2-3; D remains ambiguous. This receptor was obtained from a human donor in good health. The CDR3 spells CSARDPMGTDTQYF. CDR3 DNA: TGCAGTGCTAGAGATCCGATGGGCACAGATACGCAGTATTTT.